What follows is one T cell receptor (beta chain) and its context. What it binds is not known. The data originate from a study of cytomegalovirus exposure and HLA in healthy donors. In the PCR, 60 Vbeta and 13 Jbeta primers were used. Some clones are missing from TCRdb's copy, which holds only in-frame ones; the method was immunoSEQ multiplex PCR. The sample gives over 65,000 clones, 75% to 85% of which show up once; about 15% is in the top ten. J lost 9 bases, V lost 6 bases, and 12 bases had no gene match. The CDR3 totals 15 residues. The germline V gene has CDR1 MNHEY and CDR2 SVGAGI. General observations from the study: From TCR beta sequences, most subjects' HLA-A and HLA-B alleles were reportedly predicted accurately.

The source of this sequence is a woman aged 40 to 55 in good health and CMV-seropositive. The rearrangement joins TRBV6-5 to TRBJ2-2; 8 bases agree with TRBD1. Sequences were obtained from PBMCs. The CDR3 is CASSSYGQGGRELFF. The DNA for the CDR3 is TGTGCCAGCAGCTCTTACGGACAGGGAGGACGGGAGCTGTTTTTT.